This entry lists 22 T cell receptor beta chains sequenced from one sample in a study of shared clonotypes between healthy human individuals (dated by TCRdb to between 2020 and 2021). The library was prepared using the immunoSEQ multiplex PCR assay. TCRdb's version of the immuneACCESS table is confined to in-frame rearrangements and falls short of the full clone set. An unresolved V gene accounts for under half of the shortfall where checked; the remainder is of unknown origin. In this sample the table shows 2.3 million or so clones, approximately 95% of which occur a single time. About 0.37% of the sample belongs to the ten largest clones. Sequencing used naive CD4+ T cells from PBMCs. Interpreted using the paper, the cell subset or site label stands for: CD45RA+ positively selected. The receptors were gathered from a man aged 18 to 30 in good health. Some clones in this sample may be carry-over from other donors' samples.

J is TRBJ1-1 and V is TRBV11-2, with D uncertain. V was clipped by 5 bases and J by 3 bases, with 7 bases between them. This CDR3 is 12 amino acids long. The germline CDR1 and CDR2 sequences are SGHAT and FQNNGV. Here the CDR3 reads CASSDRYTEAFF. CDR3 coding DNA: TGTGCCAGCAGCGACCGATACACTGAAGCTTTCTTT.

V gene TRBV28 combines with J gene TRBJ2-6; maybe TRBD1 (5 bases). The germline V gene has CDR1 MDHEN and CDR2 SYDVKM. Trimming left V 3 bases short and J 2 bases short, with 11 bases between. This CDR3 has 16 residues. CDR3 loop: CASSLPGHAGANVLTF. Here the CDR3 DNA reads TGTGCCAGCAGTTTGCCCGGACATGCTGGGGCCAACGTCCTGACTTTC. Combining the CDR3 with reference TRBV28 and TRBJ2-6 gives the whole variable domain DVKVTQSSRYLVKRTGEKVFLECVQDMDHENMFWYRQDPGLGLRLIYFSYDVKMKEKGDIPEGYSVSREKKERFSLILESASTNQTSMYLCASSLPGHAGANVLTFGAGSRLTVL.

V usage is TRBV7-9 and J usage is TRBJ1-1, with 9 bases aligning to TRBD1. The J segment lost 4 bases and the V segment lost 5 bases, leaving 5 bases of the junction unmatched. Germline V lookup: CDR1 SEHNR, CDR2 FQNEAQ (reference sequence). This CDR3 has 14 residues. The CDR3 loop reads CASSPQGAGTEAFF. CDR3 DNA: TGTGCCAGCAGCCCACAGGGGGCTGGCACTGAAGCTTTCTTT.

Concerning this clone itself: Other DNA sequences from this sample encode an identical CDR3 as well. This chain connects TRBV5-1 to TRBJ1-1; possible D gene TRBD1, 5 bases. Trimming removed 0 bases at V and 5 bases at J, with 5 bases between. The V gene's germline CDR1 is SGHRS and CDR2 YFSETQ. The CDR3 runs to 12 residues. CDR3 nucleotides: TGCGCCAGCAGCTTGGAGGGGACTGAAGCTTTCTTT. Translated, it gives CASSLEGTEAFF.

The chain recombines TRBV29-1 with TRBJ2-1; D is possibly TRBD1 (5 bases). Germline V gene lookup returns CDR1 SQVTM and CDR2 ANQGSEA. Trimming removed 5 bases from V and 8 bases from J, with 13 bases in between. CDR3 length: 12 residues. The CDR3 is CSVPSQGYEQFF. CDR3 DNA sequence: TGCAGCGTTCCCAGTCAGGGTTATGAGCAGTTCTTC.

J is TRBJ2-7 and V is TRBV25-1; D is perhaps TRBD1 (5 bases). Germline V gene lookup returns CDR1 MGHDK and CDR2 SYGVNS. The CDR3 is 13 residues long. Trimming cost V 1 base and J 2 bases, with 6 bases left between them. In DNA form, the CDR3 reads TGTGCCAGCAGTGAATGGACACCCTACGAGCAGTACTTC. Translation gives CASSEWTPYEQYF.

This clone was counted once. The chain recombines TRBV28 with TRBJ2-3, with a possible D match to TRBD2 (6 bases). Germline-derived CDR1 and CDR2 are MDHEN and SYDVKM. This CDR3 has 15 amino acids. V was cut by 6 bases and J by 2 bases, with 15 bases left in between. Here the CDR3 reads CASRTYRDFTDTQYF. The CDR3 DNA sequence: TGTGCCAGCAGGACCTACCGGGACTTCACAGATACGCAGTATTTT. The whole variable domain, remainder taken from reference TRBV28 and TRBJ2-3, is DVKVTQSSRYLVKRTGEKVFLECVQDMDHENMFWYRQDPGLGLRLIYFSYDVKMKEKGDIPEGYSVSREKKERFSLILESASTNQTSMYLCASRTYRDFTDTQYFGPGTRLTVL.

The V gene is TRBV6-6, the J gene TRBJ1-2; D may be TRBD1 (6 bases). The CDR3 is 15 amino acids. Germline lookup yields CDR1 MNHNY and CDR2 SVGAGI (reference sequence). V lost 0 bases and J 8 bases, leaving 16 bases between the germline ends. Here the CDR3 DNA reads TGTGCCAGCAGTTACTCGGGGACACCGGCGGGAGGCTACACCTTC. Its translation is CASSYSGTPAGGYTF.

This clone was recorded only once. V is TRBV7-2 and J is TRBJ2-1; D might be TRBD2 (5 bases). V lost 5 bases and J 15 bases, leaving 20 bases between the germline ends. CDR1 SGHTA and CDR2 FQGNSA come from the germline V gene. The CDR3 runs 13 residues. CDR3 in amino acids: CASSPPGGRSTFF. The CDR3 nucleotides read TGTGCCAGCAGCCCACCAGGCGGGCGGTCAACGTTCTTC.

The V and J genes are TRBV2 and TRBJ2-5, with D maybe TRBD1 (6 bases). The V gene's germline CDR1 is SNHLY and CDR2 FYNNEI. This CDR3 comprises 15 residues. Trimming took 4 bases from V and 5 from J, leaving 17 bases between them. CDR3 sequence: CASSANRAPGETQYF. The DNA for the CDR3 is TGTGCCAGCAGTGCAAACAGGGCCCCCGGGGAGACCCAGTACTTC.

J is TRBJ2-2 and V is TRBV14; 8 nucleotides match TRBD2. The CDR3 is 16 amino acids. J lost 1 base, V lost 1 base, and 2 bases had no gene match. The germline CDR1 and CDR2 sequences are SGHDN and FVKESK. CDR3 nucleotides: TGTGCCAGCAGCCAAGTTACTAGCGGGAACACCGGGGAGCTGTTTTTT. It yields the protein CASSQVTSGNTGELFF.

The J gene is TRBJ1-2, the V gene TRBV5-4; weak D call: TRBD1 (6 bases). V was cut by 3 bases and J by 5 bases, with 14 bases left in between. This CDR3 contains 14 residues. Per germline, CDR1 SGHNT and CDR2 YYREEE (reference sequence). CDR3 protein: CASSSTGKRYGYTF. CDR3 nucleotide sequence: TGTGCCAGCAGCTCCACAGGGAAGAGGTATGGCTACACCTTC. Filled out from reference TRBV5-4 and TRBJ1-2, the complete variable domain reads ETGVTQSPTHLIKTRGQQVTLRCSSQSGHNTVSWYQQALGQGPQFIFQYYREEENGRGNFPPRFSGLQFPNYSSELNVNALELDDSALYLCASSSTGKRYGYTFGSGTRLTVV.

The rearrangement links TRBV7-9 to TRBJ2-5; 7 nucleotides agree with TRBD2. Germline CDR1 and CDR2: SEHNR and FQNEAQ (reference sequence). The CDR3 totals 16 residues. V gave up 5 bases and J gave up 0 bases; unmatched junction bases: 9. The CDR3 reads CASSPGGSGYQETQYF. DNA for the CDR3: TGTGCCAGCAGCCCGGGAGGTAGCGGTTACCAAGAGACCCAGTACTTC.

Only one count was recorded for this clone. V gene TRBV6-1 combines with J gene TRBJ1-5; 9 bases are a match to TRBD1. The germline V gene has CDR1 MNHNS and CDR2 SASEGT. The CDR3 is 15 residues long. Trimming cost V 5 bases and J 9 bases; bases outside gene matches: 11. The CDR3 sequence is CASSSRDRVASPQHF. In DNA, the CDR3 is TGTGCCAGCAGTTCTAGGGACAGGGTCGCGTCGCCCCAGCATTTT.

This clone has just one count. The CDR3 coding sequence is TGTGCCAGCAGTGTGGAAGGGGGACGAGGCTACACCTTC. Protein product: CASSVEGGRGYTF. The genes are TRBV6-4 and TRBJ1-2, with TRBD1 as a possible D gene (6 bases). CDR1 MRHNA and CDR2 SNTAGT come from the germline V gene. This CDR3 contains 13 residues. V lost 4 bases and J lost 8, with 14 bases in between.

Points on this clone: The identical CDR3 is also encoded by other nucleotide sequences in the sample. This sequence joins TRBV19 and TRBJ1-3; perhaps TRBD1 as D (5 bases). The germline gives CDR1 LNHDA, CDR2 SQIVND (reference sequence). The length of the CDR3 is 14 residues. V was trimmed by 2 bases and J by 2 bases, leaving 7 bases between them. The CDR3, as DNA: TGTGCCAGTAGTATAAGGGGAACTGGAAACACCATATATTTT. It encodes CASSIRGTGNTIYF.

The rearrangement joins TRBV20-1 to TRBJ2-1; D not certain. CDR1 is DFQATT, CDR2 SNEGSKA, per germline (reference sequence). The CDR3 is 11 residues long. Trimming removed 4 bases from V and 6 bases from J, with 7 bases in between. CDR3: CSAMTGNEQFF. CDR3 DNA: TGCAGTGCTATGACTGGCAATGAGCAGTTCTTC.

The chain couples TRBV4-3 to TRBJ2-7; the match to TRBD1 covers 7 bases. The CDR3 sequence is 15 residues long. V lost 3 bases and J lost 2; bases outside the gene matches: 7. Germline values: CDR1 LGHNA, CDR2 YSLEER. CDR3 bases: TGCGCCAGCAGCCAGGTTAACAGGGGAACCTACGAGCAGTACTTC. As protein: CASSQVNRGTYEQYF.

The genes are TRBV5-8 and TRBJ2-3; 11 bases are a match to TRBD2. This CDR3 is built from 14 residues. CDR1 SGHTS and CDR2 YDEGEE come from the germline V gene. The V and J ends lost 4 bases and 9 bases, in that order; junction bases with no gene match: 7. CDR3 nucleotide sequence: TGTGCCAGCAGCCCGCTAGCGGGAGGTGCCACGCAGTATTTT. Amino acid sequence: CASSPLAGGATQYF.

The chain recombines TRBV7-2 with TRBJ2-7, with 12 bases aligning to TRBD1. This CDR3 comprises 15 residues. CDR1 is SGHTA and CDR2 is FQGNSA in the germline V gene. The trim removed 5 bases at V and 4 bases at J, leaving 6 bases unmatched. The DNA for the CDR3 is TGTGCCAGCAGCCTCGGGACAGGGGGCCAATACGAGCAGTACTTC. It yields the protein CASSLGTGGQYEQYF.

This clone was recorded once. The chain links TRBV7-2 to TRBJ1-4, with D unresolved. The CDR3 is 13 amino acids. The V end was cut by 1 base, the J end by 5 bases, with 5 bases between. Germline lookup yields CDR1 SGHTA and CDR2 FQGNSA. The CDR3: CASSLERNEKLFF. DNA for the CDR3: TGTGCCAGCAGCTTAGAACGAAATGAAAAACTGTTTTTT.

This CDR3 is CASSPGAGLLFF. CDR3 coding DNA: TGTGCCAGCAGCCCGGGGGCAGGGTTGCTGTTTTTT. This rearrangement joins TRBV7-3 to TRBJ2-2; D could derive from TRBD1 or TRBD2 (6 bases each). Germline lookup yields CDR1 SGHTA and CDR2 FQGTGA. The CDR3 loop spans 12 amino acids. Trimming cost V 5 bases and J 13 bases, with 14 bases left between them.